This TCR beta chain was recorded in a study of T cell responses to AZD1222 COVID-19 vaccine. Findings of the study overall: CD4 TCRs associated with vaccination spanned spike, dominating at 160-218 and 743-854. Nearly half of unique spike-specific TCRs reportedly avoided B.1.351 and B.1.1.7 mutated regions. Repertoires were collected only later (after the peak T cell response had occurred). White British people made up most donors, females outnumbered males, and clonal diversity was possibly underestimated.

This CDR3 has 16 residues. CDR1 and CDR2 from the germline V gene are LNHDA and SQIVND (reference sequence). V gave up 6 bases and J gave up 3 bases; unmatched junction bases: 8. TCRdb's table, derived via immunoSEQ multiplex PCR, lists solely in-frame clones and lacks some. Here the sample spans about 94,000 clones, roughly 90% being singletons. A remark on this clone: Its antigen remains unknown.

The material sequenced was peripheral blood, taken 28 days after the second AZD1222 dose. The clonotype comes from an adult who received the AZD1222 COVID-19 vaccine. J is TRBJ1-2 and V is TRBV19; TRBD1 agrees at 12 bases. In DNA, the CDR3 is TGTGCCAGTAGCGGGACCGGGACAGGGGGCGACTATGGCTACACCTTC. Amino acid sequence: CASSGTGTGGDYGYTF.